This TCR beta chain derives from a study of cytomegalovirus exposure and HLA in healthy donors. Findings and limits, study-wide: In a later analysis, first-cohort TCR clusters were found to tend to co-occur in the approximately 120 validation repertoires. There were about 160 TCR beta chains listed as cytomegalovirus-associated.

In the case of this clone: Its antigen is unidentified.

Only in-frame clones appear in the TCRdb table, and some are missing; sequencing was by immunoSEQ multiplex PCR. The table includes roughly 300,000 clones, over 75% detected once. V gave up 7 bases and J gave up 2 bases, with 12 bases separating them. Germline lookup yields CDR1 SGHDT and CDR2 YYEEEE. This CDR3 spans 14 amino acids. The specimen sequenced was PBMCs. V gene TRBV5-6 combines with J gene TRBJ2-2, with D perhaps matching TRBD1 (7 bases). The receptor's source is a woman aged 18-29 years in good health and CMV-seronegative. Here the CDR3 DNA reads TGTGCCAGCGGAGGGGGCGGAAACACCGGGGAGCTGTTTTTT. This translates into CASGGGGNTGELFF. The full variable domain, in which reference TRBV5-6 and TRBJ2-2 provide the parts outside the CDR3, is DAGVTQSPTHLIKTRGQQVTLRCSPKSGHDTVSWYQQALGQGPQFIFQYYEEEERQRGNFPDRFSGHQFPNYSSELNVNALLLGDSALYLCASGGGGNTGELFFGEGSRLTVL.